Presented here are 16 T cell receptor beta chains from one specimen sequenced in a study of blood T cell repertoires in COVID-19. Sequencing was performed with immunoSEQ multiplex PCR; in TCRdb, only in-frame clones are kept and a portion is missing. Among hundreds of thousands of clones, over 70% were seen once, and the ten largest hold about 6%. Sequenced material: peripheral blood. The source of these receptors is a woman aged 50 to 65 with COVID-19, enrolled during active disease.

The chain has TRBV6-1 and TRBJ1-2, with D possibly being TRBD1 (5 bases). The CDR3 contains 14 residues. Germline values: CDR1 MNHNS, CDR2 SASEGT. Trimming removed 5 bases at V and 2 bases at J, with 12 bases between. The CDR3 region has the DNA TGTGCCAGCAGTTGGGGGGGTTTGAACTATGGCTACACCTTC. Protein product: CASSWGGLNYGYTF.

The chain employs TRBV2 and TRBJ2-3; 10 bases are a match to TRBD2. This CDR3 comprises 15 residues. Germline loops: CDR1 SNHLY, CDR2 FYNNEI. J gave up 6 bases and V 8 bases, and 11 bases lay outside the gene matches. CDR3 in amino acids: CASGLAGGYGDTQYF. The CDR3 nucleotides are TGTGCCAGCGGATTAGCGGGAGGTTACGGTGATACGCAGTATTTT.

The chain uses TRBV18 and TRBJ2-2; D uncertain. Germline assignment: CDR1 KGHSH and CDR2 LQKENI. V lost 3 bases and J lost 2, with 7 bases in between. The CDR3 length is 14 residues. CDR3 sequence: CASSPRANTGELFF. DNA for the CDR3: TGTGCCAGCTCACCCCGAGCAAACACCGGGGAGCTGTTTTTT.

This chain uses TRBV27 with TRBJ1-1; a weak D match, TRBD1 (6 bases). CDR1 is MNHEY, CDR2 SMNVEV, per germline (reference sequence). Trimming cost V 6 bases and J 0 bases, with 17 bases left between them. The CDR3 has 16 amino acids. The CDR3 sequence is CASRRGGQPMNTEAFF. The CDR3 DNA reads as TGTGCCAGCAGACGCGGGGGACAACCTATGAACACTGAAGCTTTCTTT.

This chain joins TRBV18 and TRBJ2-3; TRBD2 aligns across 9 bases. The CDR3 extends over 14 amino acids. Germline loops: CDR1 KGHSH, CDR2 LQKENI. Trimming removed 4 bases from V and 3 bases from J; junction bases left unmatched: 2. The DNA of the CDR3 is TGTGCCAGCTCACAAGGACTAGCGACAGATACGCAGTATTTT. It is translated as CASSQGLATDTQYF.

The rearrangement links TRBV6-1 to TRBJ1-2, with D tentatively TRBD1 (6 bases). Germline V gene lookup returns CDR1 MNHNS and CDR2 SASEGT. This CDR3 is 16 amino acids long. The ends were cut back, 2 bases at V and 5 bases at J, with 18 bases in the middle. This CDR3 is CASSEYAGRGSYGYTF. The CDR3 DNA sequence: TGTGCCAGCAGTGAATATGCGGGCAGGGGCTCATATGGCTACACCTTC.

The chain carries TRBV3-1 (or the pseudogene TRBV3-2) and TRBJ2-7; weak D call: TRBD2 (5 bases). The CDR3 totals 13 residues. V was pared by 4 bases and J by 4 bases, with 11 bases between. CDR1 and CDR2 from the germline V gene are LGHDT and YNNKEL (reference sequence). CDR3 sequence reads: CASSPMGRYEQYF. In DNA, the CDR3 is TGTGCCAGCAGCCCGATGGGGAGATACGAGCAGTACTTC.

This clone has only one observation. The V gene is TRBV5-4, the J gene TRBJ2-5; D might be TRBD2 (7 bases). There are 18 residues in the CDR3. Trimming pared 4 bases from V and 1 base from J, leaving 23 bases between. CDR1 and CDR2 (germline): SGHNT, YYREEE (reference sequence). CDR3 DNA: TGTGCCAGCAGCATCCGCCGGTATGAGGCGGGGGCCCAAGAGACCCAGTACTTC. It is translated as CASSIRRYEAGAQETQYF.

This chain uses TRBV11-3 with TRBJ1-2, with D maybe TRBD1 (5 bases). The CDR3 totals 14 residues. Trimming removed 0 bases from V and 4 bases from J, with 9 bases in between. Germline V CDR1 and CDR2: SGHNT, YENEEA. The CDR3 DNA follows: TGTGCCAGCAGCTTAGACCCAGACAGCTATGGCTACACCTTC. This sequence encodes CASSLDPDSYGYTF.

The chain uses TRBV5-1 and TRBJ1-1, with TRBD1 as a possible D gene (5 bases). Germline V CDR1 and CDR2: SGHRS, YFSETQ. V was cut by 1 base and J by 5 bases, with 9 bases left in between. The CDR3 runs 13 residues. The CDR3 region is CASSLRGGTEAFF. CDR3 in DNA: TGCGCCAGCAGCTTGAGGGGTGGGACTGAAGCTTTCTTT.

V gene TRBV5-1 combines with J gene TRBJ2-7, with 7 bases fitting TRBD1. The CDR3 has 14 residues. V shed 2 bases, J shed 5 bases, and the junction held 7 bases outside the gene matches. The germline V gene has CDR1 SGHRS and CDR2 YFSETQ. CDR3 loop: CASSFDRQGNEQYF. The CDR3 nucleotides are TGCGCCAGCAGCTTTGACAGACAGGGCAACGAGCAGTACTTC.

The rearrangement joins TRBV27 to TRBJ2-7; perhaps TRBD2 as D (5 bases). CDR3 length: 17 residues. Germline CDR1 reads MNHEY; CDR2 reads SMNVEV (reference sequence). V lost 1 base and J 4 bases, leaving 20 bases between the germline ends. The CDR3 protein is CASSLLTGLEGFYEQYF. Here the CDR3 DNA reads TGTGCCAGCAGTTTATTGACGGGCCTAGAGGGTTTTTACGAGCAGTACTTC.

The chain uses TRBV6-5 and TRBJ1-5; D ambiguous. CDR3 length: 15 amino acids. Trimming took 8 bases from V and 7 from J, leaving 21 bases between them. Germline lookup yields CDR1 MNHEY and CDR2 SVGAGI. The CDR3 nucleotides are TGTGCCAGCTCGGCGGGCAGCCAGAATCGACAGCCCCAGCATTTT. This codes for CASSAGSQNRQPQHF.

J is TRBJ1-5 and V is TRBV30; D is undetermined. V lost 2 bases to trimming and J lost 0 bases, with 11 bases between them. The CDR3 is made up of 15 amino acids. CDR1 GTSNPN and CDR2 SVGIG come from the germline V gene (reference sequence). DNA for the CDR3: TGTGCCTGGAGTCGGGAGATTCATAGCAATCAGCCCCAGCATTTT. This translates into CAWSREIHSNQPQHF.

This clone appeared a single time. This rearrangement joins TRBV20-1 to TRBJ2-2; D is undetermined. The germline V and J ends were trimmed by 6 bases and 2 bases, with 4 bases remaining between them. The CDR3 covers 11 residues. Germline values: CDR1 DFQATT, CDR2 SNEGSKA (reference sequence). This CDR3 is CSAGNTGELFF. CDR3 coding DNA: TGCAGTGCCGGTAACACCGGGGAGCTGTTTTTT.

This chain connects TRBV9 to TRBJ2-2; the match to TRBD1 covers 11 bases. CDR1 and CDR2 (germline): SGDLS, YYNGEE. V was pared by 6 bases and J by 4 bases, with 5 bases of the junction left unmatched. This CDR3 has 15 amino acids. The CDR3 region has the DNA TGTGCCAGCAAGGACAGGGGGCGGGGCACCGGGGAGCTGTTTTTT. This codes for CASKDRGRGTGELFF.